This T cell receptor beta chain originates from a study of T cells after yellow fever vaccination (dated by TCRdb to between 2019 and 2020). Turning to the overall study: The SMART-Seq v4 Ultra Low Input RNA kit was used to prepare libraries from fractions with low cell numbers. Blood samples were taken at several timepoints before and after primary and secondary immunization, and bulk PBMC replicates and cell subsets were isolated. To follow T-cell clones before and after both primary and booster YFV17D yellow fever vaccination, bulk TCR alpha and beta repertoires underwent longitudinal sequencing. The cohort comprised two healthy male donors, one aged 18 to 29 and one aged 30 to 40 years.

The sample's treatment or condition label, in plain terms: live attenuated yellow fever vaccine strain. PBMCs were isolated from peripheral blood using a standard Ficoll-Paque protocol. Dynabeads CD4 and CD8 positive selection kits were used to isolate CD4 and CD8 T-cell fractions. RNA was extracted with TriZol from bulk PBMCs, CD4 and CD8 fractions, and dextramer-positive and dextramer-negative fractions. TCR cDNA was synthesized by 5'RACE template switching, which introduced a universal primer site and unique molecular identifiers. Priming for cDNA synthesis came from both the TCR alpha and TCR beta constant segments. Two PCR steps were used to amplify libraries, with sample barcodes and sequencing adapters being added in the second step. Sequencing of the libraries was done on either Illumina HiSeq 2500 (2x100 bp) or NovaSeq (2x150 bp). The source study handled its data this way. MIGEC was used to demultiplex reads and collapse the reads into UMI consensus sequences, and MiXCR was used for V(D)J alignment. Using edgeR on replicate PBMC samples, clonotypes were called vaccine-responding if FDR was below 0.01 and the log2 fold change was above 5 up to day 15. CD4 or CD8 identity was assigned to each bulk clonotype according to whether the clonotype was present at higher abundance in the sequenced CD4 repertoire or the sequenced CD8 repertoire. In-frame beta chains were kept once TCRdb had trimmed the public reads at Q25 with fastp and called clones with MiXCR. Rows are unified per CDR3 protein, each entry keeping the most common DNA and genes. TCRdb, rather than the study authors, made the V and J calls. For this sample there are over 150,000 distinct CDR3 sequences; approximately 6.2% appear just once. The top ten clones comprise less than 3% of the sample.

This clonotype was detected many times. The clone's antigen remains unknown. Per-nucleotide qualities are absent, and no much larger clonotype sits a single base away. At the junction V is shortened by 3 bases and J by 5 bases; bases outside the gene matches: 8. From its cysteine to its phenylalanine, the CDR3 spans 15 amino acids. The CDR3 DNA has 45 bases and is translated from base 1. The germline V gene (reference sequence) specifies LGHDT as CDR1 and YNNKEL as CDR2. On the study overall, not on this receptor specifically: Compared with the primary T-cell response, the secondary T-cell response was faster but weaker, reaching its peak on day 5 rather than on day 15. FACS-sorted repertoires could contain abundant contaminating clonotypes from the bulk population, so computational filtering was required. The study included only a couple of donors, which limits how far the findings can be generalized. A small fraction of clonotypes showed up in both the CD4 and CD8 compartments, probably as a result of convergent recombination. After the booster, most clones that had expanded after primary vaccination were detected again (approximately 95% of CD4 and roughly 86% of CD8), suggesting broad maintenance of memory.

This receptor was identified in a young man who received the YFV17D yellow fever vaccine. The chain is made from TRBV3-1 and TRBJ2-5, with 8 bases matching TRBD1. Sequenced here: CD4+ T cells sorted from PBMCs, sampled on the day of the first yellow fever vaccination. The sequenced DNA: TGTGCCAGCAGCCACCCGGACAGGGCGCGGGAGACCCAGTACTTC. The translation is CASSHPDRARETQYF.